Below, 32 T cell receptor beta chains from the same sample are listed, as sequenced in a study of regulatory T cells in long-lasting Graves disease. In building TCR beta libraries, iRepertoire HTBI primers were used together with Arm-PCR of CDR3 regions. A single record per CDR3 protein comes from TCRdb applying MiXCR to the multiplex PCR reads. The repertoire holds about 660,000 distinct CDR3 sequences, with 25% to 35% as singletons. Time point given: persistent/refractory GD, antithyroid drugs over 5 years with positive TRAb. The authors made the TCR library using RNA they extracted from PBMCs. The source material was peripheral blood mononuclear cells (PBMCs), sampled when the disease was refractory, from a patient treated with antithyroid drugs. These receptors all stem from a female donor with Graves disease.

This clonotype was found a few times. The chain is built from TRBV7-9 and TRBJ2-5, with 7 bases identical to TRBD1. The ends lost 5 bases at V and 2 bases at J; junction bases unmatched: 5. Germline values: CDR1 SEHNR, CDR2 FQNEAQ (reference sequence). The CDR3 sequence is 14 residues long. The CDR3 loop reads CASSLTGVQETQYF. CDR3 DNA sequence: TGTGCCAGCAGCCTCACAGGGGTGCAAGAGACCCAGTACTTC.

The chain combines TRBV20-1 with TRBJ1-6, with TRBD1 identical over 9 bases. CDR3 length: 14 amino acids. With V trimmed by 6 bases and J by 10 bases, 10 bases remained unmatched. The germline gives CDR1 DFQATT, CDR2 SNEGSKA (reference sequence). The CDR3 reads CSASPGQGESPLHF. CDR3 bases: TGCAGTGCCAGCCCGGGACAGGGTGAATCACCCCTCCACTTT.

CDR3 nucleotide sequence: TGTGCCAGCAGCCCAACGGAAGTCTATGGCTACACCTTC. Protein: CASSPTEVYGYTF. This chain links TRBV6-1 with TRBJ1-2; D is uncertain. The germline gives CDR1 MNHNS, CDR2 SASEGT. The CDR3 runs 13 residues. The V and J ends lost 6 bases and 4 bases respectively, with 12 bases between them.

This clonotype was seen more than once but under ten times. V and J are TRBV20-1 and TRBJ2-5, with a possible D match to TRBD2 (5 bases). There are 13 residues in the CDR3. Trimming left V 2 bases short and J 5 bases short, with 12 bases between. Germline CDR1 is DFQATT and CDR2 is SNEGSKA (reference sequence). CDR3 in DNA: TGCAGTGCTAGAACTAGAGGTGATGAGACCCAGTACTTC. Translating it yields CSARTRGDETQYF.

The table lists this clonotype with a few counts. The chain recombines TRBV29-1 with TRBJ2-7; D may be TRBD1 (5 bases). The CDR3 is 14 amino acids. The germline CDR1 and CDR2 sequences are SQVTM and ANQGSEA. Trimming took 4 bases from V and 3 from J, leaving 16 bases between them. In DNA, the CDR3 is TGCAGCGTTGGGGGCGTAACAAATTTCTACGAGCAGTACTTC. Translation gives CSVGGVTNFYEQYF.

The chain links TRBV12-3 or TRBV12-4 to TRBJ1-2, with 9 bases fitting TRBD1. V shed 6 bases and J 2 bases; nucleotides not matched to a gene: 10. This CDR3 is 16 amino acids long. This CDR3 reads CASSQWQDRGNYGYTF. As DNA, the CDR3 is TGTGCCAGCAGCCAATGGCAAGACAGGGGGAACTATGGCTACACCTTC.

This clonotype was found a few times. The rearrangement joins TRBV2 to TRBJ2-2, with D uncertain. The germline V and J ends were trimmed by 6 bases and 5 bases, with 10 bases remaining between them. Germline assignment: CDR1 SNHLY and CDR2 FYNNEI. This CDR3 has 13 amino acids. CDR3 in amino acids: CASRKIETGELFF. The CDR3 nucleotides are TGTGCCAGCAGGAAGATTGAGACCGGGGAGCTGTTTTTT.

This clonotype was seen at least ten times. This chain joins TRBV6-2 or TRBV6-3 and TRBJ1-1; TRBD1 matches at 8 bases. Trimming removed 0 bases from V and 1 base from J; junction bases left unmatched: 7. The CDR3 covers 17 residues. The germline V gene encodes CDR1 MNHEY and CDR2 SVGEGT. Here the CDR3 reads CASSYSNSGGQNTEAFF. CDR3 nucleotide sequence: TGTGCCAGCAGTTACTCGAATTCAGGGGGCCAGAACACTGAAGCTTTCTTT.

This clonotype was found once. The chain uses TRBV12-3 or TRBV12-4 and TRBJ1-5, with D possibly matching TRBD1 (5 bases). Trimming took 1 base from V and 3 from J, leaving 16 bases between them. This CDR3 region has 17 residues. CDR3 DNA sequence: TGTGCCAGCAGTTTAGAGGGCTGGGGCAGGGACAATCAGCCCCAGCATTTT. It yields the protein CASSLEGWGRDNQPQHF.

There are a few counts of this clonotype. V is TRBV30 and J is TRBJ2-7; D unclear. Trimming cost V 2 bases and J 4 bases, with 6 bases left between them. The CDR3 runs 11 residues. Germline CDR1 reads GTSNPN; CDR2 reads SVGIG (reference sequence). This chain's CDR3 is CAWSSRYEQYF. Written as DNA, the CDR3 is TGTGCCTGGAGTTCTAGGTACGAGCAGTACTTC.

V and J are TRBV7-2 and TRBJ2-7; 7 bases align to TRBD2. Germline V gene sequence: CDR1 SGHTA, CDR2 FQGNSA. The CDR3 loop spans 18 amino acids. After removal of 3 bases from V and 3 bases from J, the junction contained 17 bases not matched to a gene. CDR3: CASSLRASGPPDYYEQYF. The CDR3, as DNA: TGTGCCAGCAGCTTGAGGGCTAGCGGCCCGCCCGACTACTACGAGCAGTACTTC.

This clonotype was seen a handful of times. The CDR3 sequence: CSASPDPYTEAFF. CDR3 in DNA: TGCAGTGCTAGCCCCGATCCATACACTGAAGCTTTCTTT. The J gene is TRBJ1-1, the V gene TRBV20-1; no clear D gene. This CDR3 region has 13 residues. V was trimmed by 3 bases and J by 3 bases, leaving 11 bases between them. The germline gives CDR1 DFQATT, CDR2 SNEGSKA (reference sequence).

The genes are TRBV12-3 or TRBV12-4 and TRBJ1-3; unclear D gene. With 6 bases removed from V and 0 bases from J, the gap between germline ends came to 12 bases. This CDR3 contains 15 residues. The CDR3 sequence: CASSQDFSSGNTIYF. The CDR3 DNA reads TGTGCCAGCAGCCAGGACTTTTCCTCTGGAAACACCATATATTTT.

V usage is TRBV19 and J usage is TRBJ2-2; weak D call: TRBD1 (5 bases). This CDR3 contains 12 residues. Germline assignment: CDR1 LNHDA and CDR2 SQIVND (reference sequence). V was cut by 10 bases and J by 5 bases, with 11 bases left in between. CDR3 residues: CATIDRTGELFF. The CDR3 DNA sequence: TGTGCCACCATTGACAGAACCGGGGAGCTGTTTTTT.

The chain employs TRBV12-5 and TRBJ2-7; a possible D gene is TRBD1 (5 bases). From germline, CDR1 is LGHNT and CDR2 FRNRAP. Trimming shortened V by 2 bases and J by 6 bases, and 8 bases separated the two germline ends. The CDR3 covers 12 residues. The CDR3 DNA sequence: TGTGCTAGTGGTTTGAAGGGGTTCGAGCAGTACTTC. Its protein product is CASGLKGFEQYF.

This clonotype was picked up a small number of times. This chain links TRBV12-3 or TRBV12-4 with TRBJ2-5; the match to TRBD2 covers 7 bases. The V segment lost 5 bases and the J segment 5 bases; nucleotides outside the gene matches: 8. The CDR3 is 14 residues long. Here the CDR3 DNA reads TGTGCCAGCAGTAGGCGGGAGTTGGGCGAGACCCAGTACTTC. It translates to CASSRRELGETQYF.

Turning to this clonotype: Given the absence of the conserved phenylalanine or tryptophan at the CDR3 end, a read error is likely. The chain combines TRBV7-3 with TRBJ1-2; 7 bases agree with TRBD1. This CDR3 has 13 amino acids. V shed 2 bases and J 6 bases; nucleotides not matched to a gene: 3. Germline V gene data show CDR1 as SGHTA and CDR2 as FQGTGA. CDR3 sequence reads: CASSLWGQNGYTL. The DNA for the CDR3 is TGTGCCAGCAGCTTATGGGGACAGAATGGCTACACCCTC.

This clonotype was observed a handful of times. J is TRBJ1-1 and V is TRBV11-2, with unresolved D. V was pared by 5 bases and J by 5 bases, with 12 bases between. CDR3 length: 13 amino acids. CDR1 is SGHAT, CDR2 FQNNGV, per germline. The CDR3 sequence: CASSPGRKTEAFF. Here the CDR3 DNA reads TGTGCCAGCAGCCCTGGTCGGAAGACTGAAGCTTTCTTT.

This clonotype was detected once. The V gene is TRBV6-5, the J gene TRBJ2-1; D is perhaps TRBD2 (6 bases). V was trimmed by 4 bases and J by 5 bases, leaving 18 bases between them. The CDR3 runs 16 residues. CDR1 is MNHEY and CDR2 is SVGAGI in the germline V gene. The CDR3 here is CASSSSVGLGNNEQFF. CDR3 nucleotides: TGTGCCAGCAGTTCATCGGTGGGACTGGGAAACAATGAGCAGTTCTTC.

This clonotype showed up many times. The gene calls are TRBV28 and TRBJ1-2; maybe TRBD1 (6 bases). The CDR3 extends over 13 amino acids. Looked up from germline, CDR1 is MDHEN and CDR2 is SYDVKM. V was clipped by 6 bases and J by 4 bases, with 12 bases between them. The CDR3 loop reads CASSRGPIYGYTF. The CDR3 nucleotides are TGTGCCAGCAGCCGGGGGCCCATCTATGGCTACACCTTC.

The chain links TRBV29-1 to TRBJ2-7; perhaps TRBD2 as D (6 bases). Trimming took 3 bases from V and 2 from J, leaving 8 bases between them. The CDR3 is made up of 12 amino acids. CDR1 is SQVTM and CDR2 is ANQGSEA in the germline V gene. The CDR3 region is CSVERGTYEQYF. CDR3 in DNA: TGCAGCGTTGAGCGGGGTACCTACGAGCAGTACTTC.

This clonotype occurred a few times. The rearrangement links TRBV15 to TRBJ2-7, with D perhaps matching TRBD2 (6 bases). This CDR3 comprises 16 residues. V gave up 1 base and J gave up 6 bases, with 19 bases separating them. Germline CDR1 LNHNV, CDR2 YYDKDF (reference sequence). Here the CDR3 reads CATSRGTTGRVLEQYF. CDR3 bases: TGTGCCACCAGCAGAGGAACCACCGGGAGAGTTCTCGAGCAGTACTTC.

V and J are TRBV4-1 and TRBJ1-4; 12 bases fit TRBD1. V shed 4 bases and J 7 bases; nucleotides not matched to a gene: 10. Germline CDR1 MGHRA, CDR2 YSYEKL. The length of the CDR3 is 17 residues. As DNA, the CDR3 is TGCGCCAGCAGCCGAAAAGGGGACAGGGGGCGCGGTGAAAAACTGTTTTTT. It specifies CASSRKGDRGRGEKLFF.

The table lists this clonotype with many counts. This chain joins TRBV12-3 or TRBV12-4 and TRBJ1-2, with D perhaps TRBD1 (5 bases). V lost 5 bases, J lost 2 bases, and 9 bases lay in between. There are 13 residues in the CDR3. CDR3 coding DNA: TGTGCCAGCAGTAGGGACTGGAACTATGGCTACACCTTC. It encodes CASSRDWNYGYTF.

J is TRBJ1-2 and V is TRBV18; TRBD1 matches at 8 bases. Germline lookup yields CDR1 KGHSH and CDR2 LQKENI. Trimming took 2 bases from V and 6 from J; bases not matched to a gene: 2. The CDR3 has 13 residues. The CDR3 nucleotides are TGTGCCAGCTCACCAGGGACAGGCAATGGCTACACCTTC. It is translated as CASSPGTGNGYTF.

This chain links TRBV6-5 with TRBJ2-2, with 8 positions matching TRBD1. With 2 bases clipped from V and 1 base from J, the junction kept 3 bases outside the gene matches. CDR3 length equals 16 residues. Per the germline V gene, CDR1 is MNHEY and CDR2 is SVGAGI. The CDR3, as DNA: TGTGCCAGCAGTTACGGTGACAGGGGGAACACCGGGGAGCTGTTTTTT. Its translation is CASSYGDRGNTGELFF.

Only a few counts were recorded for this clonotype. The chain has TRBV11-2 and TRBJ2-7; TRBD2 matches 12 bases. The CDR3 has 15 residues. The germline V gene has CDR1 SGHAT and CDR2 FQNNGV. Trimming cost V 4 bases and J 6 bases; bases outside gene matches: 7. The CDR3 loop reads CASSSPSGRAVEQYF. The CDR3 nucleotides are TGTGCCAGCAGCTCCCCTAGCGGGAGGGCCGTCGAGCAGTACTTC.

J is TRBJ1-1 and V is TRBV6-1, with 9 bases fitting TRBD1. The V gene end was trimmed by 6 bases and the J gene end by 0 bases; junction bases not matched to a gene: 14. The CDR3 covers 18 residues. Germline V gene data show CDR1 as MNHNS and CDR2 as SASEGT. The CDR3 here is CASRYEGTGRRMNTEAFF. The DNA for the CDR3 is TGTGCCAGCAGGTACGAGGGGACAGGGAGAAGAATGAACACTGAAGCTTTCTTT.

This clonotype has ten or more counts. The rearrangement links TRBV30 to TRBJ1-4; 7 bases fit TRBD1. The CDR3 contains 11 residues. Germline loops: CDR1 GTSNPN, CDR2 SVGIG (reference sequence). Germline trimming cut 3 bases from V and 10 bases from J; bases unmatched to any gene: 2. The CDR3 spells CAWSQGGKLFF. DNA of the CDR3: TGTGCCTGGAGCCAGGGGGGAAAACTGTTTTTT.

The chain joins TRBV19 to TRBJ1-2; TRBD1 aligns across 8 bases. CDR3 size: 13 residues. Unmatched junction bases numbered 7, after V lost 7 bases and J lost 6 bases. CDR1 and CDR2 from the germline V gene are LNHDA and SQIVND (reference sequence). The CDR3 coding sequence is TGTGCCAGTAAAAGGACAGGGAAACATGGCTACACCTTC. It encodes CASKRTGKHGYTF.

This clonotype was seen only a few times. The rearrangement joins TRBV20-1 to TRBJ2-7; perhaps D is TRBD1 or TRBD2 (5 bases each). The CDR3 loop spans 14 amino acids. Germline CDR1 is DFQATT and CDR2 is SNEGSKA (reference sequence). The V and J ends lost 6 bases and 0 bases respectively, with 15 bases between them. The CDR3: CSATRDGSSYEQYF. As DNA, the CDR3 is TGCAGTGCGACCCGGGACGGAAGCTCCTACGAGCAGTACTTC.

The rearrangement links TRBV12-3 or TRBV12-4 to TRBJ1-1; 7 nucleotides line up with TRBD1. The CDR3 has 14 amino acids. V dropped 2 bases and J dropped 7; count of bases not matched to a gene: 7. This CDR3 reads CASSLIRTGLEAFF. The CDR3 DNA reads TGTGCCAGCAGTTTAATCCGGACAGGCCTTGAAGCTTTCTTT.